A single T cell receptor (beta chain) is shown here with its context. This record comes from a study of blood T cell repertoires in COVID-19. About the study: From the United States, Italy and Spain came samples of acute and convalescent COVID-19.

As originally analysed: Amplifying reference gene primers gave estimates of nucleated cell counts. TCRdb keeps only in-frame clones here, not all; method: immunoSEQ multiplex PCR. That table supplies the V and J calls and clone size; D and trimming were determined from the DNA. Of roughly 49,000 clones detected, 83% appear once; the ten largest clones hold over 15%. This CDR3 region has 14 residues. Germline V gene lookup returns CDR1 LGHNT and CDR2 FRNRAP. V was clipped by 5 bases and J by 3 bases, with 13 bases between them. The V gene is TRBV12-5, the J gene TRBJ2-5; D gene uncertain. The TCR comes from a man aged 40-50 years with acute or convalescent COVID-19. Material for sequencing was peripheral blood. CDR3 nucleotide sequence: TGTGCTAGTGGTGTAATGCCCGGAGAAGAGACCCAGTACTTC. Encoded protein: CASGVMPGEETQYF.